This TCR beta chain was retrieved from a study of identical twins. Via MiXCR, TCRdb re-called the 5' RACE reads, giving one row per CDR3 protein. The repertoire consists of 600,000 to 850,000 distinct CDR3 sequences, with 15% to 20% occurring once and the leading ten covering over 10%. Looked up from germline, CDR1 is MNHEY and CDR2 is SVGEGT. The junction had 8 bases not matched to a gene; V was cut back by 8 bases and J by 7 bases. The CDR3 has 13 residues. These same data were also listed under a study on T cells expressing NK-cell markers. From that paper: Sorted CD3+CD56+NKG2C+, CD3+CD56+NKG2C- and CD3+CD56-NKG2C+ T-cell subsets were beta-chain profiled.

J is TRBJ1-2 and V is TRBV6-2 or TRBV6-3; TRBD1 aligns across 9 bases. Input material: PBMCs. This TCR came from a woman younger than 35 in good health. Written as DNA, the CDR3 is TGTGCCAGCGTGCGGGACAGGGTAACTGGCTACACCTTC. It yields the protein CASVRDRVTGYTF.